Presented here are 8 T cell receptor beta chains from one specimen sequenced in a study of regulatory T cells in long-lasting Graves disease. Stated time point: newly diagnosed GD, antithyroid drugs for less than 3 months. Extracted RNA from PBMCs served as the source of the TCR library. Construction of the TCR beta libraries employed iRepertoire HTBI primers in conjunction with Arm-PCR of CDR3 regions. TCRdb independently ran MiXCR on the multiplex PCR reads; one entry per CDR3 protein. The table lists about 470,000 distinct CDR3 sequences, around 15% of them singletons. This same sample was also part of a study on T cells in Graves' hyperthyroidism and ophthalmopathy.

The source was peripheral blood mononuclear cells (PBMCs), collected at new diagnosis, from a patient treated with antithyroid drugs. The origin of the receptors is a man in his forties or fifties with Graves disease.

In its sample, this clonotype was seen many times. The CDR3 DNA is TGCGCCAGCAGCAGAGCTCATGGTACGGACTACGAGCAGTACTTC. As protein: CASSRAHGTDYEQYF. The rearrangement uses TRBV5-1 and TRBJ2-7; D not certain. The CDR3 consists of 15 residues. Trimming cost V 4 bases and J 3 bases, with 17 bases left between them. Per the germline V gene, CDR1 is SGHRS and CDR2 is YFSETQ.

In this sample, this clonotype turned up many times. The V and J genes are TRBV12-3 or TRBV12-4 and TRBJ2-7, with D possibly being TRBD2 (5 bases). The CDR3 runs to 14 residues. The V end was cut by 5 bases, the J end by 1 base, with 12 bases between. The CDR3 sequence is CASSDRDKSYEQYF. The CDR3 coding sequence is TGTGCCAGCAGTGACCGGGATAAGTCCTACGAGCAGTACTTC.

This clonotype has only one observation. Possible read error: a much larger clone is one base away. This chain uses TRBV5-1 with TRBJ2-1; 14 nucleotides line up with TRBD2. The CDR3 has 18 residues. Unmatched junction bases numbered 5, after V lost 0 bases and J lost 3 bases. Germline V gene sequence: CDR1 SGHRS, CDR2 YFSETQ. The CDR3 DNA reads TGCGCCAGCAGCTTGGTGACTAGCGGGGGGGATGGCTACAATGAGCAGTTCTTC. Protein: CASSLVTSGGDGYNEQFF.

Worth noting for this clonotype: A much larger clone differs from this one at a single base, so this may be a read error. The chain uses TRBV7-2 and TRBJ2-1; 7 bases are shared with TRBD2. Germline assignment: CDR1 SGHTA and CDR2 FQGNSA. The CDR3 has 15 amino acids. The CDR3 protein is CAGSLAHRGVTEQFF. In DNA form, the CDR3 reads TGTGCCGGCAGCTTAGCACATCGGGGGGTGACTGAGCAGTTCTTC. Filled out from reference TRBV7-2 and TRBJ2-1, the complete variable domain reads GAGVSQSPSNKVTEKGKDVELRCDPISGHTALYWYRQSLGQGLEFLIYFQGNSAPDKSGLPSDRFSAERTGGSVSTLTIQRTQQEDSAVYLCAGSLAHRGVTEQFFGPGTRLTVL.

This clonotype was found a few times. The genes are TRBV19 and TRBJ2-7; D is perhaps TRBD2 (5 bases). The CDR3 runs to 15 residues. With 5 bases removed from V and 5 bases from J, the gap between germline ends came to 19 bases. Germline lookup yields CDR1 LNHDA and CDR2 SQIVND (reference sequence). The CDR3 sequence: CASSSISAGRHEQYF. DNA of the CDR3: TGTGCCAGTAGTTCCATTAGCGCCGGACGCCACGAGCAGTACTTC.

This clonotype was counted at least ten times. This rearrangement joins TRBV7-9 to TRBJ2-1, with D hard to call. The germline CDR1 and CDR2 sequences are SEHNR and FQNEAQ (reference sequence). This CDR3 contains 13 residues. The V end was cut by 1 base, the J end by 9 bases, with 10 bases between. CDR3 in DNA: TGTGCCAGCAGCTTAGTCCGTCCGCCTGAGCAGTTCTTC. Protein product: CASSLVRPPEQFF.

This chain uses TRBV30 with TRBJ1-2; TRBD1 matches at 9 bases. V was clipped by 5 bases and J by 4 bases; unmatched bases: 8. The CDR3 sequence is 14 residues long. The germline V gene has CDR1 GTSNPN and CDR2 SVGIG (reference sequence). CDR3 coding DNA: TGTGCCTGGGACCGGGACAGGGCTGGCTATGGCTACACCTTC. Translated, it gives CAWDRDRAGYGYTF.

In its sample, this clonotype was seen many times. V and J are TRBV3-1 and TRBJ2-7, with 11 bases that match TRBD1. The CDR3 covers 16 residues. J gave up 4 bases and V 4 bases, and 9 bases lay outside the gene matches. From germline, CDR1 is LGHDT and CDR2 YNNKEL (reference sequence). CDR3 DNA: TGTGCCAGCAGCCCCCACCCCGGGACAGGGGGTTACGAGCAGTACTTC. It is translated as CASSPHPGTGGYEQYF.